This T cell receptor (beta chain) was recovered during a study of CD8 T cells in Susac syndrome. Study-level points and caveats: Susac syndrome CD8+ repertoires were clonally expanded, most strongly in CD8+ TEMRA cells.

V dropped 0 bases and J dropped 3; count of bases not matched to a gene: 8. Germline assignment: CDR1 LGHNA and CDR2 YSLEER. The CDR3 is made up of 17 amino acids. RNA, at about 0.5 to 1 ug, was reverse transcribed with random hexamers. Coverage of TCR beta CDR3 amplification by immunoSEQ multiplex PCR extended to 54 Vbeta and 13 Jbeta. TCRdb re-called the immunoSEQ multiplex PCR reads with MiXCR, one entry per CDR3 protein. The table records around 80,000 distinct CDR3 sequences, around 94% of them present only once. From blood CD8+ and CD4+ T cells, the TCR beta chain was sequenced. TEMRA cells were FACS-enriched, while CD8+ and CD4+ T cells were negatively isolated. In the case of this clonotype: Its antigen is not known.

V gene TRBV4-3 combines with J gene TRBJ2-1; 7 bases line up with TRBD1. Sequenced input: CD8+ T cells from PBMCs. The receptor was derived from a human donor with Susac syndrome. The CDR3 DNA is TGCGCCAGCAGCCAAGATGGAGGTGGGACAGACTACAATGAGCAGTTCTTC. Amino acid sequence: CASSQDGGGTDYNEQFF.